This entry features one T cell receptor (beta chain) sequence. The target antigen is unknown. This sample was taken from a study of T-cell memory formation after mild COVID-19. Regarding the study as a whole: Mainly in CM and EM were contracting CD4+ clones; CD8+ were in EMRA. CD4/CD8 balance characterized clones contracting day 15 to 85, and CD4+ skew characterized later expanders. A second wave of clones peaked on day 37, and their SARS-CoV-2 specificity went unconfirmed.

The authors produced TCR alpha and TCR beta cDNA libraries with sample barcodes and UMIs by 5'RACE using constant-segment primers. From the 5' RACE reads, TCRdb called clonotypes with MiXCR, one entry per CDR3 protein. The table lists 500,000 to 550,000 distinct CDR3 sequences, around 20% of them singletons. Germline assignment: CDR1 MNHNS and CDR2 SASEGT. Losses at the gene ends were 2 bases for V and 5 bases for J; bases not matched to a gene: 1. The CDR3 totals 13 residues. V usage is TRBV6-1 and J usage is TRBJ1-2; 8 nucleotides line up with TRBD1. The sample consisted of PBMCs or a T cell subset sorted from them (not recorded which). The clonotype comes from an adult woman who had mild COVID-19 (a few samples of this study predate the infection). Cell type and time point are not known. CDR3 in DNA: TGTGCCAGCAGTGAACAGGGGGCATATGGCTACACCTTC. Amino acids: CASSEQGAYGYTF.